Given below is one T cell receptor beta chain in context. Some clones are missing from TCRdb's copy, which holds only in-frame ones; the method was immunoSEQ multiplex PCR. The repertoire holds fewer than 250,000 clones, with just over 85% as singletons. This sample was taken from a study of blood T cell repertoires in COVID-19. Study background: The United States, Italy and Spain supplied acute and convalescent COVID-19 samples. Nucleic acid was either cDNA or gDNA, and it came from T cells, B-cell-depleted T cells, or PBMCs.

CDR3 length: 16 residues. The V gene's germline CDR1 is MNHEY and CDR2 SMNVEV (reference sequence). V was trimmed by 6 bases and J by 1 base, leaving 18 bases between them. The age range of participants was about 18 to 89 years, with residence in roughly 25 US areas. Researchers sorted participants into cohorts using their self-reported clinical history. The TCR comes from a middle-aged woman with acute COVID-19. V and J are TRBV27 and TRBJ2-5, with D maybe TRBD2 (5 bases). Sequencing was carried out using PBMCs or T cells enriched from blood (not recorded which). DNA of the CDR3: TGTGCCAGCAGCCTGATCGGGGTGCGGGTCCAAGAGACCCAGTACTTC. It is translated as CASSLIGVRVQETQYF.